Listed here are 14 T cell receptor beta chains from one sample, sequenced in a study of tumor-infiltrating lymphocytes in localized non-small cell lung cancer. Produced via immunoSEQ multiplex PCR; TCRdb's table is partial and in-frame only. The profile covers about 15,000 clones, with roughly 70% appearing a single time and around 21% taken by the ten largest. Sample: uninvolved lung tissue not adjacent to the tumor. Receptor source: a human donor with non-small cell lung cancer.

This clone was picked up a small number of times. Written as DNA, the CDR3 is TGTGCCAGCAGTCCCCAGCGGGAGTGGGGCAATGAGCAGTTCTTC. Translating gives CASSPQREWGNEQFF. The rearrangement links TRBV28 to TRBJ2-1, with TRBD2 matching over 8 bases. Trimming at V came to 5 bases and at J to 6 bases, leaving 9 bases not matched to a gene. Germline CDR1 and CDR2: MDHEN and SYDVKM. This CDR3 spans 15 amino acids.

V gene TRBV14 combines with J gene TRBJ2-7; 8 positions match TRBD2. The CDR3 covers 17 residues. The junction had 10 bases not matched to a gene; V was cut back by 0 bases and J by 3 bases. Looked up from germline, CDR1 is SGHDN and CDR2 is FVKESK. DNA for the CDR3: TGTGCCAGCAGCCAAGATTTTAGGGCTAGCGGGTTCTACGAGCAGTACTTC. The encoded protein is CASSQDFRASGFYEQYF.

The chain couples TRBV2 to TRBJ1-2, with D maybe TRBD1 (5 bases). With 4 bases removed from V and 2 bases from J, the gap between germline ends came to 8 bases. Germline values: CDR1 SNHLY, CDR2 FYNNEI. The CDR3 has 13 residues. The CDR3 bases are TGTGCCAGCAGTGGGGACGGGAACTATGGCTACACCTTC. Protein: CASSGDGNYGYTF. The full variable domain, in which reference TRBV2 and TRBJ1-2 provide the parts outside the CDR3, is EPEVTQTPSHQVTQMGQEVILRCVPISNHLYFYWYRQILGQKVEFLVSFYNNEISEKSEIFDDQFSVERPDGSNFTLKIRSTKLEDSAMYFCASSGDGNYGYTFGSGTRLTVV.

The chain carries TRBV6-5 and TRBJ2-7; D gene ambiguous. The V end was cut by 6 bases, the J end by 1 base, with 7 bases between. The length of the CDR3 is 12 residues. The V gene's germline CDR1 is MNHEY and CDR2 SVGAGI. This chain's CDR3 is CASRENSYEQYF. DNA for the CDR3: TGTGCCAGCAGGGAAAATTCCTACGAGCAGTACTTC.

This chain's CDR3 is CASSWVQDASYEQYF. For the CDR3, the DNA is TGTGCCAGCAGTTGGGTGCAGGACGCCTCCTACGAGCAGTACTTC. The V call is TRBV6-1, the J call TRBJ2-7; the D is unclear. Germline CDR1 is MNHNS and CDR2 is SASEGT. This CDR3 contains 15 residues. The V gene lost 5 bases and the J gene lost 0 bases, with 14 bases spanning the gap.

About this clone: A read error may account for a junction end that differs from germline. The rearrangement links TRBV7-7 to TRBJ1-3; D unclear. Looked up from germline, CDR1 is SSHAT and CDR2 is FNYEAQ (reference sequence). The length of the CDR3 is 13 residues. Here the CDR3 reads CASSLGAGNTIYF. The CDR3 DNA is TGTGCTAGCAGCCTGGGAGCTGGAAACACCATATATTTT.

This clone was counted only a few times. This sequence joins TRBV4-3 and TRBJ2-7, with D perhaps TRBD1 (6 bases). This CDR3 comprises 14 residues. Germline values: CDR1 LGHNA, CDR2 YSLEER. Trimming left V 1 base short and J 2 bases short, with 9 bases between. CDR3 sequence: CASSQGDTAYEQYF. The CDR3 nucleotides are TGCGCCAGCAGCCAAGGGGACACTGCCTACGAGCAGTACTTC.

CDR3 loop: CASRTGQGALEDEQYF. The CDR3 DNA reads TGTGCCAGCAGAACCGGACAGGGGGCTTTAGAGGACGAGCAGTACTTC. The gene calls are TRBV28 and TRBJ2-7; 11 bases line up with TRBD1. V lost 6 bases and J lost 5; bases outside the gene matches: 12. The CDR3 has 16 amino acids. Per the germline V gene, CDR1 is MDHEN and CDR2 is SYDVKM. The full variable domain, completed using reference TRBV28 and TRBJ2-7, is DVKVTQSSRYLVKRTGEKVFLECVQDMDHENMFWYRQDPGLGLRLIYFSYDVKMKEKGDIPEGYSVSREKKERFSLILESASTNQTSMYLCASRTGQGALEDEQYFGPGTRLTVT.

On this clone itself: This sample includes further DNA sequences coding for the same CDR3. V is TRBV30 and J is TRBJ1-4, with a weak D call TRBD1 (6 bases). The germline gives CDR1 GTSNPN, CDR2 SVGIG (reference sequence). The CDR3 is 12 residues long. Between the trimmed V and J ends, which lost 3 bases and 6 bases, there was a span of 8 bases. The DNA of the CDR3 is TGTGCCTGGAGACAGGGTGATGAAAAACTGTTTTTT. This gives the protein CAWRQGDEKLFF.

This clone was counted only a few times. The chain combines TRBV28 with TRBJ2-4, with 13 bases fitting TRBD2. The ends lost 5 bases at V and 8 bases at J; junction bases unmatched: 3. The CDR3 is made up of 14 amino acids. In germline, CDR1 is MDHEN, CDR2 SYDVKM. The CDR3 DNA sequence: TGTGCCAGCAGTCCGACTAGCGGGAGGCACATTCAGTACTTC. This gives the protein CASSPTSGRHIQYF.

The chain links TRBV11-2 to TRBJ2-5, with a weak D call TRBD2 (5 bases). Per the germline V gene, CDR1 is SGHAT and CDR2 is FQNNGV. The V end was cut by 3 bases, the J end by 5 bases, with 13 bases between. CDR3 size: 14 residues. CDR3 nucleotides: TGTGCCAGCAGCTTGGAACTCAGAGGGGAGACCCAGTACTTC. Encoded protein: CASSLELRGETQYF.

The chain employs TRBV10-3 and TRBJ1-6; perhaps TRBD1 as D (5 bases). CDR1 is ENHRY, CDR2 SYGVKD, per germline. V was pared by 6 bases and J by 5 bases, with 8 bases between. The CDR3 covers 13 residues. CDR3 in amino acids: CAISLQDNSPLHF. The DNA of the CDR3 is TGTGCCATCAGCTTACAGGATAATTCACCCCTCCACTTT.

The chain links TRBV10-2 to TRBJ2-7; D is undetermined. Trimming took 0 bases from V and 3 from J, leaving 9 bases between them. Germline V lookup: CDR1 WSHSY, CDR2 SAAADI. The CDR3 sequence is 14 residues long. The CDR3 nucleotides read TGCGCCAGCAGTGAGTCTGGCCCGGGCTACGAGCAGTACTTC. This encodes CASSESGPGYEQYF.

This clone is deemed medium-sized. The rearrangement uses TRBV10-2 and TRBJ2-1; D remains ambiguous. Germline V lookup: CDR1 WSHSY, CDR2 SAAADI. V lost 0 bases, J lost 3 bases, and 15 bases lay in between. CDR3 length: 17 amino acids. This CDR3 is CASSESSLRLFYNEQFF. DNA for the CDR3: TGCGCCAGCAGTGAGTCGAGCCTCCGACTCTTCTACAATGAGCAGTTCTTC.